This T cell receptor (beta chain) is from a study of long-term antiretroviral therapy in people with HIV. Study-level results: Every time point showed a repertoire led by clones expanded before ART. Among HIV repertoires, CDR3 length ranges were narrower than those of controls. Diversity remained lower than transplant donor controls, even though it increased after ART.

V shed 6 bases and J 11 bases; nucleotides not matched to a gene: 7. The CDR3 has 14 amino acids. The germline V gene encodes CDR1 SNHLY and CDR2 FYNNEI. Prior to DNA extraction, the samples held about 1-10 million cryopreserved PBMC. Assay version v3.0 of immunoSEQ was used, and it was run at survey level. Profiled with immunoSEQ multiplex PCR; TCRdb holds only in-frame clones, not every one. In the table there are tens of thousands of clones, 85% to 95% of which are singletons. On this clone: Its antigen remains unidentified.

The V call is TRBV2, the J call TRBJ1-4, with 12 bases matching TRBD1. Sample: unsorted PBMCs, taken 6.2 years after starting antiretroviral therapy. This TCR was recovered from a man aged 35 to 55 with HIV. Here the CDR3 DNA reads TGTGCCAGCAGCAGGGACAGGGGGCAGGGGAAACTGTTTTTT. It is translated as CASSRDRGQGKLFF.